These 2 T cell receptor beta chains originate from one sample sequenced in a study of response to subunit inactivated influenza vaccine. TCRdb called the RT-PCR reads again in MiXCR, with one record for every CDR3 protein. The sample holds more than 450,000 distinct CDR3 sequences, 12% seen once. The specimen was PBMCs from blood, collected on the day of vaccination. The receptor source for this set is a man aged 50 to 59 who received an inactivated influenza vaccine.

This clonotype was found once. The chain links TRBV28 to TRBJ2-7; a weak D match, TRBD1 (5 bases). Germline CDR1 is MDHEN and CDR2 is SYDVKM. The CDR3 consists of 12 residues. The V end was cut by 5 bases, the J end by 6 bases, with 11 bases between. CDR3 DNA sequence: TGTGCCAGCAGTACGACAGTCTCCGAGCAGTACTTC. Translation: CASSTTVSEQYF.

The chain couples TRBV12-3 or TRBV12-4 to TRBJ1-2; D is perhaps TRBD1 (6 bases). This CDR3 has 14 amino acids. Trimming took off 5 bases at V and 4 bases at J, with 14 bases between the two ends. The CDR3 region has the DNA TGTGCCAGCAGTCCGGTCAGGGGCTTCTATGGCTACACCTTC. Translating it yields CASSPVRGFYGYTF.